The rows below give T cell receptor beta chains drawn from one sample of a study of cytomegalovirus exposure and HLA in healthy donors. Generated by immunoSEQ multiplex PCR, the TCRdb table keeps only in-frame clones and is missing some. The sample holds around 170,000 clones; 84% are singletons and the top ten take about 0.37%. The sample consisted of PBMCs. The receptors derive from a boy aged 2-9 years in good health and CMV-seronegative. CDR3s include the opening cysteine and the closing phenylalanine or tryptophan. A D gene is named only where the DNA matches it firmly. The size field is filled for only some rows; it gives once, few, many or a size class.

CDR3nt: TGCAGCGTGACAACCTCTAGGGCCAACGTCCTGACTTTC
CDR3aa: CSVTTSRANVLTF
abundance: -
v_gene: TRBV29-1
j_gene: TRBJ2-6
d_gene: -

CDR3nt: TGCGCCAGCAGTTTTCAGGGGCACCAAATGGGTGAAAAACTGTTTTTT
CDR3aa: CASSFQGHQMGEKLFF
abundance: -
v_gene: TRBV6-5
j_gene: TRBJ1-4
d_gene: -

CDR3nt: TGTGCCAGCAGTACCCGACAGGGATCCTACGAGCAGTACTTC
CDR3aa: CASSTRQGSYEQYF
abundance: -
v_gene: TRBV6-1
j_gene: TRBJ2-7
d_gene: TRBD1

CDR3nt: TGCAGCGTTCTGGGGGCCACCTGGGCCAACGTCCTGACTTTC
CDR3aa: CSVLGATWANVLTF
abundance: -
v_gene: TRBV29-1
j_gene: TRBJ2-6
d_gene: -

CDR3nt: TGTGCCAGCAGTTCGGCTAGCGGGTACACAGATACGCAGTATTTT
CDR3aa: CASSSASGYTDTQYF
abundance: -
v_gene: TRBV28
j_gene: TRBJ2-3
d_gene: TRBD2

CDR3nt: TGTGCCAGCAGTTACTCGAGTGGGAGGGCCGGGTTCGAGCAGTACTTC
CDR3aa: CASSYSSGRAGFEQYF
abundance: once
v_gene: TRBV6-6
j_gene: TRBJ2-7
d_gene: TRBD2

CDR3nt: TGTGCTAGTGAGGGCGGGACAGGTCCCCCTGGGGCCAACGTCCTGACTTTC
CDR3aa: CASEGGTGPPGANVLTF
abundance: -
v_gene: TRBV12-5
j_gene: TRBJ2-6
d_gene: TRBD1

CDR3nt: TGTGCCAGCAGCCCAGGACTCCGTAACGGGGAGCTGTTTTTT
CDR3aa: CASSPGLRNGELFF
abundance: -
v_gene: TRBV5-6
j_gene: TRBJ2-2
d_gene: -

CDR3nt: TGTGCCAGTAGTATAGGGACAGGGGCAACTGAAGCTTTCTTT
CDR3aa: CASSIGTGATEAFF
abundance: -
v_gene: TRBV19
j_gene: TRBJ1-1
d_gene: TRBD1

CDR3nt: TGTGCCCACGGGGGGCGCGCCTCCTACAATGAGCAGTTCTTC
CDR3aa: CAHGGRASYNEQFF
abundance: -
v_gene: TRBV30
j_gene: TRBJ2-1
d_gene: -

CDR3nt: TGCGCCAGCAGTGGGACTAGCGGGAGGCGGTACAATGAGCAGTTCTTC
CDR3aa: CASSGTSGRRYNEQFF
abundance: -
v_gene: TRBV10-1
j_gene: TRBJ2-1
d_gene: TRBD2

CDR3nt: TGTGCCAGCAGCTTATCGTCGGGAGTGGAGAATGAGCAGTTCTTC
CDR3aa: CASSLSSGVENEQFF
abundance: few
v_gene: TRBV7-8
j_gene: TRBJ2-1
d_gene: -

CDR3nt: TGTGCCAGCAGAGCCCGACAGGGGTTAAACAATGAGCAGTTCTTC
CDR3aa: CASRARQGLNNEQFF
abundance: -
v_gene: TRBV6-1
j_gene: TRBJ2-1
d_gene: TRBD1

CDR3nt: TGTGCCAGCAGCACCGGACAGCCGAACACTGAAGCTTTCTTT
CDR3aa: CASSTGQPNTEAFF
abundance: -
v_gene: TRBV7-9
j_gene: TRBJ1-1
d_gene: -

CDR3nt: TGTGCCAGCAGAGCAACAGGGGTCAGGTTCAATGAGCAGTTCTTC
CDR3aa: CASRATGVRFNEQFF
abundance: -
v_gene: TRBV6-1
j_gene: TRBJ2-1
d_gene: TRBD1

CDR3nt: TGTGCCAGTAGTATCTTCCCAGGTGGCAATCAGCCCCAGCATTTT
CDR3aa: CASSIFPGGNQPQHF
abundance: -
v_gene: TRBV19
j_gene: TRBJ1-5
d_gene: -

CDR3nt: TGTGCCAGCAGTGAAATTACAGGGGCCCCCTACGAGCAGTACTTC
CDR3aa: CASSEITGAPYEQYF
abundance: -
v_gene: TRBV6-1
j_gene: TRBJ2-7
d_gene: TRBD1

CDR3nt: TGTGCCAGCAGCCCTTATTCATGGACAGGGGGGCGCACAGATACGCAGTATTTT
CDR3aa: CASSPYSWTGGRTDTQYF
abundance: -
v_gene: TRBV5-5
j_gene: TRBJ2-3
d_gene: TRBD1

CDR3nt: TGTGCCAGCAGTGATCAGGGGGCCGTGTGGGGCTACACCTTC
CDR3aa: CASSDQGAVWGYTF
abundance: -
v_gene: TRBV6-1
j_gene: TRBJ1-2
d_gene: TRBD1

CDR3nt: TGCGCCAGCAGCCAAGGGGGACAGGGGAACTACGAGCAGTACTTC
CDR3aa: CASSQGGQGNYEQYF
abundance: -
v_gene: TRBV4-1
j_gene: TRBJ2-7
d_gene: TRBD1

CDR3nt: TGCGCCAGCAGCTTGGTGACAGGGGGCGAGTGGGGCCCCTACGAGCAGTACTTC
CDR3aa: CASSLVTGGEWGPYEQYF
abundance: few
v_gene: TRBV5-1
j_gene: TRBJ2-7
d_gene: TRBD1

CDR3nt: TGTGCCAGCAGCTTGGTAGCGGGAGGGCGTGGTTCCTACGAGCAGTACTTC
CDR3aa: CASSLVAGGRGSYEQYF
abundance: -
v_gene: TRBV5-4
j_gene: TRBJ2-7
d_gene: TRBD2

CDR3nt: TGCAGCGTGGTTTACAGTGGGGCCAGAGGTCAGCCCCAGCATTTT
CDR3aa: CSVVYSGARGQPQHF
abundance: -
v_gene: TRBV29-1
j_gene: TRBJ1-5
d_gene: -

CDR3nt: TGCAGCGTCGGCGGGTGGGGATCAGATACGCAGTATTTT
CDR3aa: CSVGGWGSDTQYF
abundance: once
v_gene: TRBV29-1
j_gene: TRBJ2-3
d_gene: -

CDR3nt: TGTGCCAGCAGCGTAGCTGAGGTAGCGGGCTACGAGCAGTACTTC
CDR3aa: CASSVAEVAGYEQYF
abundance: -
v_gene: TRBV9
j_gene: TRBJ2-7
d_gene: TRBD2

CDR3nt: TGCAGCGTTGATTCGGCGGGAGGGGTGACAGATACGCAGTATTTT
CDR3aa: CSVDSAGGVTDTQYF
abundance: -
v_gene: TRBV29-1
j_gene: TRBJ2-3
d_gene: TRBD2

CDR3nt: TGTGCCAGTAGTTACAGGGTTAGCTCCTACGAGCAGTACTTC
CDR3aa: CASSYRVSSYEQYF
abundance: -
v_gene: TRBV19
j_gene: TRBJ2-7
d_gene: -

CDR3nt: TGTGCCAGCAGTGAGACAGGGGACGGTAACACTGAAGCTTTCTTT
CDR3aa: CASSETGDGNTEAFF
abundance: -
v_gene: TRBV2
j_gene: TRBJ1-1
d_gene: TRBD1

CDR3nt: TGTGCCAGCAGCGTAAACAGTATTACTAGGACGCAGTATTTT
CDR3aa: CASSVNSITRTQYF
abundance: -
v_gene: TRBV9
j_gene: TRBJ2-3
d_gene: -